These 6 T cell receptor beta chains were all obtained from the same sample, sequenced in a study of cytomegalovirus exposure and HLA in healthy donors. Both 60 Vbeta primers and 13 Jbeta primers went into the PCR. Profiling relied on immunoSEQ multiplex PCR, and the TCRdb table lists in-frame clones only, not all of them. The table has over 75,000 clones, approximately 72% seen once. The specimen was PBMCs. Every receptor here comes from a middle-aged man in good health and CMV-seropositive.

V gene TRBV11-3 combines with J gene TRBJ2-7, with D maybe TRBD2 (5 bases). This CDR3 is 13 amino acids long. Germline CDR1 reads SGHNT; CDR2 reads YENEEA. Trimming removed 3 bases from V and 3 bases from J, with 9 bases in between. The chain's CDR3 is CASSLHAGYEQYF. CDR3 nucleotides: TGTGCCAGCAGCTTGCATGCGGGCTACGAGCAGTACTTC.

As DNA, the CDR3 is TGTGCCAGCAGCCCTAGGCCGGGTAGGGGCACTGAAGCTTTCTTT. Amino acids: CASSPRPGRGTEAFF. J is TRBJ1-1 and V is TRBV9; maybe TRBD1 (5 bases). This CDR3 has 15 residues. The V gene lost 4 bases and the J gene lost 4 bases, with 17 bases spanning the gap. Looked up from germline, CDR1 is SGDLS and CDR2 is YYNGEE.

The chain joins TRBV6-5 to TRBJ1-3; maybe TRBD1 (5 bases). Trimming took off 3 bases at V and 2 bases at J, with 14 bases between the two ends. Germline lookup yields CDR1 MNHEY and CDR2 SVGAGI. The CDR3 runs to 16 residues. CDR3 loop: CASSYSGARAGNTIYF. CDR3 bases: TGTGCCAGCAGTTATAGCGGGGCGCGAGCTGGAAACACCATATATTTT.

V usage is TRBV9 and J usage is TRBJ2-1; D not resolved. Trimming removed 0 bases at V and 0 bases at J, with 10 bases between. The CDR3 consists of 16 residues. Germline CDR1 and CDR2: SGDLS and YYNGEE. The CDR3 DNA is TGTGCCAGCAGCGTAGACAGTGACCCCTCCTACAATGAGCAGTTCTTC. Translating gives CASSVDSDPSYNEQFF.

The chain uses TRBV28 and TRBJ2-7; D possibly corresponds to TRBD2 (5 bases). Trimming took off 6 bases at V and 7 bases at J, with 13 bases between the two ends. This CDR3 spans 12 amino acids. Germline CDR1 is MDHEN and CDR2 is SYDVKM. CDR3 in DNA: TGTGCCAGCAGCCTTGAGACGGGGGAGCAGTACTTC. Translating gives CASSLETGEQYF.

This clone was seen at least ten times. The chain recombines TRBV27 with TRBJ1-1; the D gene is possibly TRBD1 (6 bases). V was cut by 0 bases and J by 2 bases, with 16 bases left in between. CDR3 size: 17 residues. Germline CDR1 MNHEY, CDR2 SMNVEV (reference sequence). The CDR3 loop reads CASSLSRVTGTNTEAFF. CDR3 coding DNA: TGTGCCAGCAGTTTATCGAGGGTAACAGGGACCAACACTGAAGCTTTCTTT.